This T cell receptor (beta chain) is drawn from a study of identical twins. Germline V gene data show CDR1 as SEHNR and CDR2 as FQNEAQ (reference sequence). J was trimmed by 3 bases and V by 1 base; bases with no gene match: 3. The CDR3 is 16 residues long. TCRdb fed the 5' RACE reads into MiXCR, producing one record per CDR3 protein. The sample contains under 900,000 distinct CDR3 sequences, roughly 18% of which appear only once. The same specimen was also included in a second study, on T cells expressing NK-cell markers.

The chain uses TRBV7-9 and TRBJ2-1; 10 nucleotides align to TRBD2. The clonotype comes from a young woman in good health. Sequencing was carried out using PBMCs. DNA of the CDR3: TGTGCCAGCAGCTTAGGAGCGGGAGGGTTCTACAATGAGCAGTTCTTC. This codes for CASSLGAGGFYNEQFF.